The T cell receptor (beta chain) under discussion was sequenced for a study of shared clonotypes between healthy human individuals. The assay ran at deep level. The repertoire was sequenced with immunoSEQ multiplex PCR; TCRdb's copy has only in-frame clones and lacks some. Of approximately 500,000 clones detected, more than 65% appear once; the ten largest clones hold over 10%. This clone was detected a few times. The sample taken for sequencing was PBMCs. This TCR was recovered from a woman aged 40 to 49 in good health. Some clones in this sample may be carry-over from other donors' samples.

CDR3 coding DNA: TGTGCCGCGACAGGGTTCTATGGCTACACCTTC. Translation: CAATGFYGYTF. The J gene is TRBJ1-2, the V gene TRBV30; 7 nucleotides line up with TRBD1. This CDR3 is built from 11 residues. V shed 8 bases, J shed 4 bases, and the junction held 4 bases outside the gene matches. Germline lookup yields CDR1 GTSNPN and CDR2 SVGIG (reference sequence).